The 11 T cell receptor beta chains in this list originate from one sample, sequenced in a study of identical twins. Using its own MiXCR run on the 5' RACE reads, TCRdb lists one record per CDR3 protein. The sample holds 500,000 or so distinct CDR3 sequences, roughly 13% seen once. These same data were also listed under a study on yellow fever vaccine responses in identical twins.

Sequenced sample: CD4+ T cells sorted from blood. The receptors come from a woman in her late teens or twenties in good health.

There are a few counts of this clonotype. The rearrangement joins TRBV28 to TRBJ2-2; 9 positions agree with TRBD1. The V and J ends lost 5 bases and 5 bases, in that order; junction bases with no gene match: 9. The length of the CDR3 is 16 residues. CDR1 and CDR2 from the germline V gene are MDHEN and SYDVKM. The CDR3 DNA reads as TGTGCCAGCAGTGCTGGGACAGGGCGTGGGACCGGGGAGCTGTTTTTT. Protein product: CASSAGTGRGTGELFF. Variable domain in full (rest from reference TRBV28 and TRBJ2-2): DVKVTQSSRYLVKRTGEKVFLECVQDMDHENMFWYRQDPGLGLRLIYFSYDVKMKEKGDIPEGYSVSREKKERFSLILESASTNQTSMYLCASSAGTGRGTGELFFGEGSRLTVL.

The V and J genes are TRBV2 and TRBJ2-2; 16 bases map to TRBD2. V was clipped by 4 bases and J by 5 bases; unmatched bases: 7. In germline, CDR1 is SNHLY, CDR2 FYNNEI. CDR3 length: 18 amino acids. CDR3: CASSVSGLAGGRTGELFF. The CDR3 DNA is TGTGCCAGCAGTGTCTCGGGACTAGCGGGAGGGAGGACCGGGGAGCTGTTTTTT.

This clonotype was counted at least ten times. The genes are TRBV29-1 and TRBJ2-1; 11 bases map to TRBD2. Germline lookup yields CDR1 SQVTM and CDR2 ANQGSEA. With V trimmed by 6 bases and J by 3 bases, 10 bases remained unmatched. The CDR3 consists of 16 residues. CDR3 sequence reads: CSVPTTTSGSYNEQFF. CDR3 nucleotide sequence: TGCAGCGTCCCCACGACTACTAGCGGGAGCTACAATGAGCAGTTCTTC.

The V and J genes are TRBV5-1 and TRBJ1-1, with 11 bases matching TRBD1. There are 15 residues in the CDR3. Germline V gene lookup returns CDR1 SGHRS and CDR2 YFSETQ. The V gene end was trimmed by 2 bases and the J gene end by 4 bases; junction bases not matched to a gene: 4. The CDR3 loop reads CASSFVDRGLTEAFF. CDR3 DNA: TGCGCCAGCAGCTTCGTGGACAGGGGGCTCACTGAAGCTTTCTTT. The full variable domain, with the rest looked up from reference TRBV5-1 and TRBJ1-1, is KAGVTQTPRYLIKTRGQQVTLSCSPISGHRSVSWYQQTPGQGLQFLFEYFSETQRNKGNFPGRFSGRQFSNSRSEMNVSTLELGDSALYLCASSFVDRGLTEAFFGQGTRLTVV.

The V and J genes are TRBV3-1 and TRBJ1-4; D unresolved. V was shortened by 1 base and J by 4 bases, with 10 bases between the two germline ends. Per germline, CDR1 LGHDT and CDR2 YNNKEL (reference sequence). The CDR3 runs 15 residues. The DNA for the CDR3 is TGTGCCAGCAGCCAAGCAGGACGGGGTAATGAAAAACTGTTTTTT. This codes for CASSQAGRGNEKLFF.

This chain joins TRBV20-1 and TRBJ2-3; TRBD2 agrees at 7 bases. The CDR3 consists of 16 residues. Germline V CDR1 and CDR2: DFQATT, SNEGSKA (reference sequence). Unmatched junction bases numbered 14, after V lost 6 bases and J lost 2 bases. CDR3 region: CSAPPLGRGNTDTQYF. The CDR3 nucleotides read TGCAGTGCCCCCCCATTAGGGCGGGGGAACACAGATACGCAGTATTTT.

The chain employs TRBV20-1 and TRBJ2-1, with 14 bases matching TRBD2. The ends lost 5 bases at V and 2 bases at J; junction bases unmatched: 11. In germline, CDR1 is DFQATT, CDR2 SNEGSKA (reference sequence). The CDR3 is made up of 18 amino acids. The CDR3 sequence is CSASSGTSGGLTYNEQFF. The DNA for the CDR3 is TGCAGTGCTTCGTCCGGGACTAGCGGGGGTCTGACCTACAATGAGCAGTTCTTC.

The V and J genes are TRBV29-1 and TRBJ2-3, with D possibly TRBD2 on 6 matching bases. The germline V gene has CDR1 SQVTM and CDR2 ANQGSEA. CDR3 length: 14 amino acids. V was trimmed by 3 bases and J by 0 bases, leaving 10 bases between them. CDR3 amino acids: CSVDGGSSTDTQYF. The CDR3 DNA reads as TGCAGCGTTGACGGGGGTAGCAGCACAGATACGCAGTATTTT.

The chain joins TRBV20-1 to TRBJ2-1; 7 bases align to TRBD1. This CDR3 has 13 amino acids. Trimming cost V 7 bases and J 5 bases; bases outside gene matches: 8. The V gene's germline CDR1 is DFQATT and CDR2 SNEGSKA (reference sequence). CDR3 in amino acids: CSGDSLRDNEQFF. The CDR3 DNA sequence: TGCAGTGGGGACAGCCTCCGGGACAATGAGCAGTTCTTC.

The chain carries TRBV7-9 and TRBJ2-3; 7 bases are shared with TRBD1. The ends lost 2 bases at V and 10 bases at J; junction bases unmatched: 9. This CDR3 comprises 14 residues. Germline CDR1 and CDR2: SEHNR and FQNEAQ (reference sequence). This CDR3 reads CASSLMSGGIPQYF. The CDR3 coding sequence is TGTGCCAGCAGCTTAATGTCAGGGGGAATACCGCAGTATTTT.

The CDR3 nucleotides read TGTGCCAGCAGCTTAGGACAGGGCTTAAATCAGCCCCAGCATTTT. It specifies CASSLGQGLNQPQHF. The gene calls are TRBV11-2 and TRBJ1-5, with 7 bases aligning to TRBD1. This CDR3 is built from 15 residues. Trimming cost V 1 base and J 4 bases; bases outside gene matches: 4. The germline V gene encodes CDR1 SGHAT and CDR2 FQNNGV.